This passage covers 6 T cell receptor beta chains from one sample sequenced in a study of CD8 T cells in ankylosing spondylitis. Broader study findings: There was a TCR beta motif, made of several highly homologous variants, that appeared characteristic of ankylosing spondylitis blood.

Which antigens these TCRs recognize remains unknown. TCRdb used MiXCR to reprocess the 5' RACE reads, holding one entry per CDR3 protein. Of about 840,000 distinct CDR3 sequences in the sample, approximately 10% were seen once. The sequenced sample consisted of blood, either unsorted or a sorted T cell fraction (not recorded which). The receptor source for this set is a male donor with ankylosing spondylitis.

This clonotype appeared a few times. The chain is built from TRBV28 and TRBJ2-2; D possibly corresponds to TRBD1 (5 bases). The CDR3 has 13 amino acids. In germline, CDR1 is MDHEN, CDR2 SYDVKM. The ends were cut back, 10 bases at V and 4 bases at J, with 13 bases in the middle. In nucleotides, the CDR3 is TGTGCCACTAGGGGCCCGTTCACCGGGGAGCTGTTTTTT. The encoded protein is CATRGPFTGELFF.

A few counts support this clonotype. V and J are TRBV15 and TRBJ1-1, with a possible D match to TRBD1 (5 bases). Germline CDR1 LNHNV, CDR2 YYDKDF (reference sequence). V lost 1 base and J 0 bases, leaving 9 bases between the germline ends. This CDR3 has 15 amino acids. The CDR3 DNA is TGTGCCACCAGCAGAGGCAGGGTACTGAACACTGAAGCTTTCTTT. Translation: CATSRGRVLNTEAFF.

This clonotype was recorded a few times. The chain couples TRBV6-1 to TRBJ2-1; 9 positions match TRBD2. CDR1 is MNHNS, CDR2 SASEGT, per germline. V lost 9 bases, J lost 0 bases, and 18 bases stayed unmatched. The CDR3 spans 19 residues. CDR3 loop: CASPPGVAGAVSSYNEQFF. The CDR3 DNA sequence: TGTGCCAGTCCCCCTGGGGTAGCGGGGGCGGTAAGCTCCTACAATGAGCAGTTCTTC.

This clonotype was found many times. V gene TRBV5-1 combines with J gene TRBJ2-1; D possibly corresponds to TRBD2 (6 bases). Germline V gene sequence: CDR1 SGHRS, CDR2 YFSETQ. CDR3 length: 16 amino acids. V was clipped by 1 base and J by 8 bases, with 19 bases between them. For the CDR3, the DNA is TGCGCCAGCAGCTTGCGTGGGGGGTTGAGTGAGGATGAGCAGTTCTTC. Protein sequence: CASSLRGGLSEDEQFF.

This clonotype was recorded a few times. This chain connects TRBV24-1 to TRBJ2-6; D could derive from TRBD1 or TRBD2 (5 bases each). Per the germline V gene, CDR1 is KGHDR and CDR2 is SFDVKD. The germline V and J ends were trimmed by 4 bases and 1 base, with 7 bases remaining between them. CDR3 length equals 15 residues. CDR3 nucleotide sequence: TGTGCCACCAGTGAAGGGGAGTCTGGGGCCAACGTCCTGACTTTC. It yields the protein CATSEGESGANVLTF.

In its sample, this clonotype was seen a few times. The genes are TRBV4-1 and TRBJ2-1; TRBD2 agrees at 7 bases. Germline V lookup: CDR1 MGHRA, CDR2 YSYEKL. CDR3 length equals 16 residues. J was trimmed by 7 bases and V by 3 bases; bases with no gene match: 12. The CDR3 DNA reads as TGCGCCAGCAGCCAGGCCCCGACTAGCAGTGCGAATGAGCAGTTCTTC. Amino acids: CASSQAPTSSANEQFF.